This T cell receptor (beta chain) was recovered during a study of blood T cells in healthy people across ages. The germline V gene has CDR1 LGHNA and CDR2 YNFKEQ. V dropped 1 base and J dropped 7 bases, with 13 bases sitting between them. The CDR3 runs 15 residues. Each sample yielded at least 5 micrograms of PBMC total RNA. The second PCR ran about 6 to 12 cycles with a sample-barcoded 5' primer and J-beta primers. TCRdb ran MiXCR on the 5' RACE reads and lists one entry per CDR3 protein. The repertoire consists of roughly 500,000 distinct CDR3 sequences, with approximately 30% occurring once and the leading ten covering about 18%. This clonotype was observed at least ten times. Its specificity is unknown. Whole-study findings and limits: The unknown donor CMV status may have confounded expanded clonotype changes. Greater diversity and more naive CD4+ cells were seen in long-lived donors than in aged donors. Per-million-T-cell TCR beta diversity fell roughly linearly with age.

The sequence was collected from a woman in her 70s in good health. The V gene is TRBV4-2, the J gene TRBJ1-4, with a weak D call TRBD1 (5 bases). Sequences were obtained from blood. The CDR3 DNA is TGTGCCAGCAGCCAAGGCTCGGGACGGATTGAAAAACTGTTTTTT. Translation: CASSQGSGRIEKLFF.